Following are 19 T cell receptor beta chains from one sample sequenced in a study of T cells in Graves' hyperthyroidism and ophthalmopathy. There were TCR beta CDR3 regions amplified from RNA transcripts. Initially, a first-round RT-PCR of the TCR CDR3 employed the HTBI primer set. TCRdb recomputed calls from the multiplex PCR reads with MiXCR, one row per CDR3 protein. Of about 590,000 distinct CDR3 sequences listed, approximately 14% were seen once; the top ten hold about 7%. Sequences were obtained from blood. These TCRs come from a woman aged 25 to 45 with Graves' hyperthyroidism.

This chain uses TRBV28 with TRBJ2-7; D may be TRBD1 (8 bases). Germline CDR1 MDHEN, CDR2 SYDVKM. The CDR3 runs 14 residues. With 7 bases removed from V and 2 bases from J, the gap between germline ends came to 15 bases. CDR3 in amino acids: CASTTGGVTYEQYF. The CDR3 region has the DNA TGTGCCAGCACCACAGGGGGGGTGACCTACGAGCAGTACTTC.

At least ten counts were recorded for this clonotype. The chain carries TRBV28 and TRBJ2-7; 7 bases agree with TRBD1. The CDR3 has 13 amino acids. Trimming took 5 bases from V and 3 from J; bases not matched to a gene: 4. Germline V lookup: CDR1 MDHEN, CDR2 SYDVKM. CDR3 region: CASSVNRGYEQYF. Written as DNA, the CDR3 is TGTGCCAGCAGTGTCAACAGGGGCTACGAGCAGTACTTC.

This clonotype was seen repeatedly, ten times or more. The chain combines TRBV2 with TRBJ1-4; D remains ambiguous. The V gene's germline CDR1 is SNHLY and CDR2 FYNNEI. Deletions cut 7 bases from V and 0 bases from J, with 18 bases between. The CDR3 is 17 residues long. CDR3 amino acids: CASTPGHDYATNEKLFF. CDR3 coding DNA: TGTGCCAGCACCCCGGGTCACGATTATGCAACTAATGAAAAACTGTTTTTT.

This clonotype was observed a handful of times. The J gene is TRBJ1-5, the V gene TRBV4-2, with 11 bases lining up with TRBD1. The CDR3 loop spans 17 amino acids. Germline assignment: CDR1 LGHNA and CDR2 YNFKEQ. The V and J ends lost 4 bases and 1 base, in that order; junction bases with no gene match: 6. CDR3 sequence (DNA): TGTGCCAGCAGCCTCGCTCGGACAGGGGGCAGCAATCAGCCCCAGCATTTT. This translates into CASSLARTGGSNQPQHF.

This clonotype was observed at least ten times. The J gene is TRBJ2-3, the V gene TRBV30; D is unclear. The length of the CDR3 is 11 residues. Germline V CDR1 and CDR2: GTSNPN, SVGIG (reference sequence). V gave up 6 bases and J gave up 6 bases, with 10 bases separating them. CDR3 coding DNA: TGTGCCTGCGTTCTAGGGGATACGCAGTATTTT. As protein: CACVLGDTQYF.

The chain couples TRBV19 to TRBJ1-4; no clear D. Trimming took off 8 bases at V and 6 bases at J, with 19 bases between the two ends. The CDR3 length is 15 residues. Germline-derived CDR1 and CDR2 are LNHDA and SQIVND (reference sequence). The CDR3 is CASQKKPGRDEKLFF. The CDR3 nucleotides are TGTGCCAGTCAGAAAAAACCGGGAAGAGATGAAAAACTGTTTTTT.

This clonotype is medium-sized by share. The chain recombines TRBV2 with TRBJ2-3; D gene uncertain. The V gene's germline CDR1 is SNHLY and CDR2 FYNNEI. V lost 4 bases to trimming and J lost 0 bases, with 5 bases between them. There are 13 residues in the CDR3. CDR3 protein: CASSGDSTDTQYF. CDR3 nucleotide sequence: TGTGCCAGCAGTGGGGATAGCACAGATACGCAGTATTTT. The full variable domain, in which reference TRBV2 and TRBJ2-3 provide the parts outside the CDR3, is EPEVTQTPSHQVTQMGQEVILRCVPISNHLYFYWYRQILGQKVEFLVSFYNNEISEKSEIFDDQFSVERPDGSNFTLKIRSTKLEDSAMYFCASSGDSTDTQYFGPGTRLTVL.

The sample holds many counts of this clonotype. The J gene is TRBJ2-2, the V gene TRBV27, with D tentatively TRBD1 or TRBD2 (6 bases each). This CDR3 spans 14 amino acids. CDR1 and CDR2 (germline): MNHEY, SMNVEV (reference sequence). V was clipped by 8 bases and J by 0 bases, with 10 bases between them. The CDR3 protein is CASGRGANTGELFF. DNA for the CDR3: TGTGCCAGCGGTAGGGGGGCGAACACCGGGGAGCTGTTTTTT.

This clonotype was counted many times. CDR3 sequence: CAISEIAPYEQYF. The CDR3 DNA reads as TGTGCCATCAGTGAGATCGCACCCTACGAGCAGTACTTC. V is TRBV10-3 and J is TRBJ2-7; D not certain. CDR3 length: 13 amino acids. Trimming shortened V by 2 bases and J by 2 bases, and 7 bases separated the two germline ends. Germline V gives CDR1 ENHRY, CDR2 SYGVKD.

The V call is TRBV19, the J call TRBJ2-2; possibly TRBD1 for D (5 bases). CDR3 length: 14 residues. Germline V gene lookup returns CDR1 LNHDA and CDR2 SQIVND (reference sequence). V dropped 1 base and J dropped 6 bases, with 9 bases sitting between them. Here the CDR3 reads CASSIVAGPGELFF. The CDR3 DNA reads TGTGCCAGTAGTATAGTAGCAGGGCCCGGGGAGCTGTTTTTT.

This clonotype occurred a few times. The chain joins TRBV29-1 to TRBJ1-1; 9 bases are a match to TRBD1. Germline V gives CDR1 SQVTM, CDR2 ANQGSEA. CDR3 size: 14 residues. Trimming removed 3 bases from V and 1 base from J; junction bases left unmatched: 3. The CDR3: CSVDLTGGNTEAFF. In nucleotides, the CDR3 is TGCAGCGTTGATTTGACAGGGGGGAACACTGAAGCTTTCTTT.

This clonotype was detected many times. The chain carries TRBV10-2 and TRBJ2-1; 7 nucleotides agree with TRBD2. V shed 6 bases and J 1 base; nucleotides not matched to a gene: 6. This CDR3 region has 15 residues. The germline gives CDR1 WSHSY, CDR2 SAAADI. CDR3 sequence (DNA): TGCGCCAGCAGAGCATCTAGCGGTTCCTACAATGAGCAGTTCTTC. It encodes CASRASSGSYNEQFF.

This clonotype was detected only a few times. The rearrangement joins TRBV19 to TRBJ2-1; TRBD2 agrees at 8 bases. The CDR3 totals 15 residues. The germline CDR1 and CDR2 sequences are LNHDA and SQIVND (reference sequence). The V segment lost 3 bases and the J segment 4 bases; nucleotides outside the gene matches: 5. In DNA form, the CDR3 reads TGTGCCAGTAGTATGGGGACTAGTATTTACAATGAGCAGTTCTTC. It encodes CASSMGTSIYNEQFF.

This clonotype was observed at least ten times. The chain uses TRBV27 and TRBJ1-1; no definite D call. V gave up 9 bases and J gave up 0 bases, with 14 bases separating them. The CDR3 is 14 amino acids. Germline loops: CDR1 MNHEY, CDR2 SMNVEV (reference sequence). In DNA form, the CDR3 reads TGTGCCAGTATTGGACTCTCCATGAACACTGAAGCTTTCTTT. Encoded protein: CASIGLSMNTEAFF.

The chain employs TRBV20-1 and TRBJ2-1, with D perhaps TRBD1 or TRBD2 (6 bases each). V gave up 6 bases and J gave up 12 bases, with 15 bases separating them. This CDR3 contains 11 residues. Germline CDR1 is DFQATT and CDR2 is SNEGSKA (reference sequence). The CDR3 bases are TGCAGTGCCCCGGAGGGGGTAGGGCAGTTCTTC. It specifies CSAPEGVGQFF.

This clonotype was seen repeatedly, ten times or more. The chain uses TRBV20-1 and TRBJ2-7; TRBD2 aligns across 11 bases. Germline V CDR1 and CDR2: DFQATT, SNEGSKA (reference sequence). The CDR3 contains 13 residues. V was clipped by 3 bases and J by 2 bases; unmatched bases: 0. CDR3 loop: CSARTSGAYEQYF. In nucleotides, the CDR3 is TGCAGTGCTAGGACTAGCGGGGCCTACGAGCAGTACTTC.

This clonotype was seen a single time. The chain recombines TRBV11-1 with TRBJ1-4, with D hard to call. Germline CDR1 reads SGHAT; CDR2 reads FQDESV (reference sequence). The V and J ends lost 3 bases and 0 bases respectively, with 23 bases between them. The CDR3 covers 20 residues. Here the CDR3 reads CASSFSERNRWTTTNEKLFF. DNA of the CDR3: TGTGCCAGCAGCTTTAGCGAGCGGAATAGATGGACTACAACTAATGAAAAACTGTTTTTT.

This chain connects TRBV19 to TRBJ1-1; D ambiguous. Trimming took 3 bases from V and 4 from J, leaving 9 bases between them. Germline-derived CDR1 and CDR2 are LNHDA and SQIVND (reference sequence). This CDR3 region has 13 residues. CDR3 sequence: CASSMKGTTEAFF. The DNA for the CDR3 is TGTGCCAGTAGTATGAAGGGAACCACTGAAGCTTTCTTT.

This clonotype has more than one count but fewer than ten. This could be a read error, since a much larger clone is one nucleotide away. V usage is TRBV20-1 and J usage is TRBJ2-1; D uncertain. This CDR3 is 14 amino acids long. In germline, CDR1 is DFQATT, CDR2 SNEGSKA (reference sequence). The CDR3 reads CSVRVWQVHNEQFF. CDR3 sequence (DNA): TGCAGTGTTAGAGTCTGGCAGGTCCACAATGAGCAGTTCTTC.